This T cell receptor beta chain was profiled in a study of identical twins. The study's findings and limits: There was an excess of low generation probability in the out-of-frame alpha sequences that twins shared.

TCRdb re-derived calls from the 5' RACE reads in MiXCR, one entry per CDR3 protein. This repertoire shows about 700,000 distinct CDR3 sequences, around 5.7% found once; its top ten account for roughly 1.6%. As for this clonotype: Its antigen is unidentified.

The CDR3 is 12 amino acids. Trimming stripped 5 bases from V and 5 bases from J, with 10 bases between. Germline CDR1 DFQATT, CDR2 SNEGSKA (reference sequence). This chain uses TRBV20-1 with TRBJ2-1; D not resolved. The TCR originated in a young man in good health. Sequenced sample: naive T cells sorted from blood. The CDR3 DNA follows: TGCAGTGCTCAAGACGGACACAATGAGCAGTTCTTC. This codes for CSAQDGHNEQFF.